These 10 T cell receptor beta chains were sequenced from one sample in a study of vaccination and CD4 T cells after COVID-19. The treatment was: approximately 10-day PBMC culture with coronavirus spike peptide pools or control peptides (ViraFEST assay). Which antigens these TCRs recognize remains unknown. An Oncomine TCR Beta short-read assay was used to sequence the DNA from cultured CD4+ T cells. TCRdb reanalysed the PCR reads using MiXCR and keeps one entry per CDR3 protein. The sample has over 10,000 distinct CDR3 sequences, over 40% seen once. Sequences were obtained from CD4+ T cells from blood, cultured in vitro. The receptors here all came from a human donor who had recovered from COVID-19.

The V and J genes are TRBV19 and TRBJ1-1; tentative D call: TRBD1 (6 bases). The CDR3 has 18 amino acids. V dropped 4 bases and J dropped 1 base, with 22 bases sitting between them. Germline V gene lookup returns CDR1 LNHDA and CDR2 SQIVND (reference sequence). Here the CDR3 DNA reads TGTGCCAGTAGTACCGACAGGCCCCGGTCGGTACCGAACACTGAAGCTTTCTTT. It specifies CASSTDRPRSVPNTEAFF.

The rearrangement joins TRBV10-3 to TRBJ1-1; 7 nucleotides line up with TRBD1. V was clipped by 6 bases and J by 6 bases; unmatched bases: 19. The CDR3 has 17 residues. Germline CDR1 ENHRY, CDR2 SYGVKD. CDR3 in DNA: TGTGCCATCAGAAGACAGGGAACGGGGGTAACGGGGGCTGAAGCTTTCTTT. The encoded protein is CAIRRQGTGVTGAEAFF.

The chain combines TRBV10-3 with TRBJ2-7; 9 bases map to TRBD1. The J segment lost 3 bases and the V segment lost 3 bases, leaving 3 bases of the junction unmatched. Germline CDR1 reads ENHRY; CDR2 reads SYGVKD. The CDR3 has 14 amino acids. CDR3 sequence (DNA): TGTGCCATCAGTGACGGACAGGGGAACTACGAGCAGTACTTC. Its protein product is CAISDGQGNYEQYF.

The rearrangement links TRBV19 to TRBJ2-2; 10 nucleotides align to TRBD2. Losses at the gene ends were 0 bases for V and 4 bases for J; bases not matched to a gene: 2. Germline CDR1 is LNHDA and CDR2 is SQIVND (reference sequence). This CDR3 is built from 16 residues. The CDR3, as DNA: TGTGCCAGTAGTATAGACGGACTAGCGGCCACCGGGGAGCTGTTTTTT. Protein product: CASSIDGLAATGELFF.

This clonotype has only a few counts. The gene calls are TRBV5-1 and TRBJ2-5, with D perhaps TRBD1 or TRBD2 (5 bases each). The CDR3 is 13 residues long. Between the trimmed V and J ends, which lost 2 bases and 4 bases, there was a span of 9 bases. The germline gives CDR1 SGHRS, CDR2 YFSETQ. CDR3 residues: CASSFERGETQYF. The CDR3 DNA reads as TGCGCCAGCAGCTTCGAGAGGGGAGAGACCCAGTACTTC.

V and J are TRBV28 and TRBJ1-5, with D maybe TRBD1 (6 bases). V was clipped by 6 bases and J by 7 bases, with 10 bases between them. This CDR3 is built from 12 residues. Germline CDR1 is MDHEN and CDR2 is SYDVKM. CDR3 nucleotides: TGTGCCAGCAGCACAGGGAGACAGCCCCAGCATTTT. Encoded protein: CASSTGRQPQHF.

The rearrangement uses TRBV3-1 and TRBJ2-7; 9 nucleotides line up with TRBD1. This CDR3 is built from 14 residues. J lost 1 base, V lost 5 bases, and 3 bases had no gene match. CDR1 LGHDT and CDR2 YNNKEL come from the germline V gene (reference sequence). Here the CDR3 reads CASSKQGASYEQYF. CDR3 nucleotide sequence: TGTGCCAGCAGCAAACAGGGGGCGTCCTACGAGCAGTACTTC.

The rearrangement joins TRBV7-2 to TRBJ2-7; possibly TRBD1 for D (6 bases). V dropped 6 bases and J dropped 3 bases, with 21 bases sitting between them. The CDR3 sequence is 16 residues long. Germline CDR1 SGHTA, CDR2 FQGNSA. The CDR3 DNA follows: TGTGCCAGCAGTTTCCGAGTTGGGGAAGGGGGCTACGAGCAGTACTTC. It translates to CASSFRVGEGGYEQYF.

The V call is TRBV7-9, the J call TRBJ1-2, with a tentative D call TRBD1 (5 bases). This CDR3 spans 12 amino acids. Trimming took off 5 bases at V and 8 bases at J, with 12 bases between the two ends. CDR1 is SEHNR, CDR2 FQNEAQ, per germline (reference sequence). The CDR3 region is CASSLEAGGYTF. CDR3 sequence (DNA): TGTGCCAGCAGCCTCGAAGCAGGGGGCTACACCTTC.

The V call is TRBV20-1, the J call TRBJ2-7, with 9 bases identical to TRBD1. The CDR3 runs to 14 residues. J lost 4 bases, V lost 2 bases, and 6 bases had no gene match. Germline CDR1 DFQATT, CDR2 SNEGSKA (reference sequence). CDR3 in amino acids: CSARRGDREYEQYF. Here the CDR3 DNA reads TGCAGTGCTAGAAGGGGGGACAGGGAATACGAGCAGTACTTC.